This TCR beta chain derives from a study of long-term antiretroviral therapy in people with HIV. They ran version v3.0 of the immunoSEQ assay at survey level. Here immunoSEQ multiplex PCR was the method, and the copy in TCRdb shows in-frame clones only, minus some. This sample has tens of thousands of clones, with around four fifths found just once. The origin of this receptor is a middle-aged man with HIV. The sequences come from unsorted PBMCs, collected 1.6 years after starting antiretroviral therapy.

The CDR3, as DNA: TGTGCCAGCTCCGTGGCTAGCTCCTACAATGAGCAGTTCTTC. It is translated as CASSVASSYNEQFF. This chain uses TRBV18 with TRBJ2-1; D uncertain. The germline V gene encodes CDR1 KGHSH and CDR2 LQKENI. The CDR3 spans 14 residues. V was pared by 6 bases and J by 0 bases, with 9 bases between.